This TCR beta chain was identified in a study of Graves' ophthalmopathy and Graves' hyperthyroidism. Across the study: Peripheral blood collection took place at initial diagnosis, before any treatment. Broader study findings: In blood, most expanded thyroid clonotypes above 0.001 frequency were also detected. This model predicted ophthalmopathy progression (sensitivity 60% to 71%, specificity 72.22%).

The study amplified TCR beta CDR3 regions using RNA transcripts. The authors performed first-round RT-PCR with HTBI primers and then a second-round multiplex PCR. Each CDR3 protein gets one entry after TCRdb re-called the multiplex PCR reads with MiXCR. The sample records about 480,000 distinct CDR3 sequences, about an eighth being singletons. Trimming left V 5 bases short and J 10 bases short, with 14 bases between. Germline-derived CDR1 and CDR2 are MDHEN and SYDVKM. The CDR3 totals 12 residues. This clonotype was counted ten times or more. The antigen is undetermined. This chain joins TRBV28 and TRBJ1-1, with D perhaps matching TRBD1 (5 bases). The TCR comes from a woman aged 30 to 39 with Graves' ophthalmopathy. Input material: blood. DNA of the CDR3: TGTGCCAGCAGTCGGGGGGGGGATCGAGCTTTCTTT. Amino acid sequence: CASSRGGDRAFF.